Reported below is one T cell receptor delta chain. The specificity of this receptor is unknown. Qualities for individual bases were not recorded, and no much larger clone is one base off. The data stem from a study of delta chain sequences of gamma delta T cells (dated 2017 in TCRdb). Libraries were constructed by 5' RACE. The sample was run on an Illumina MiSeq. TCRdb called clones anew from the public reads via CATT; matching DNA rows were later pooled. This sample comprises some 2,400 delta-chain clones, approximately 6% of them detected only once. The ten largest clones capture approximately 49% of the sample. Trimming takes 3 bases from V and 10 bases from J, and the germline ends sit 20 bases apart. CDR1 and CDR2 were assigned from the germline V gene as GEAIGNYY and EKD. Its CDR3 holds 14 amino acids, cysteine through phenylalanine. The retained sequence is limited to the CDR3, 42 bases, with the frame set at the first base.

The chain was built from TRDV2 and TRDJ1, and the D gene may be TRDD3, 5 bases matching. The clonotype originates from a human donor in good health. The material sequenced was either unsorted cells or a sorted T cell fraction (not recorded which). The nucleotides read TGTGCCTGTGACCCGTTGGGGTCCTCAGGATTACTCATCTTT. Its coded protein is CACDPLGSSGLLIF.